This T cell receptor beta chain was obtained from a study of control samples from healthy donors and cancer patients. The germline CDR1 and CDR2 sequences are LNHDA and SQIVND (reference sequence). The CDR3 contains 14 residues. V was clipped by 7 bases and J by 1 base, with 14 bases between them. Measured with immunoSEQ multiplex PCR; TCRdb has only the in-frame clones, and not every one. The sample gives some 120,000 clones, 70% to 90% of which show up once; 2.9% is in the top ten. The V call is TRBV19, the J call TRBJ2-7, with D perhaps TRBD1 or TRBD2 (5 bases each). This TCR was recovered from a man in his fifties or sixties in good health. The material sequenced was blood. The CDR3 spells CASKGSGTSYEQYF. In DNA, the CDR3 is TGTGCCAGTAAAGGGTCAGGGACGTCCTACGAGCAGTACTTC.